Listed below are T cell receptor beta chains from one sample, sequenced in a study of blood T cell repertoires in COVID-19. This table comes from immunoSEQ multiplex PCR, and its TCRdb copy is limited to in-frame clones, with some not included. The sample includes approximately 100,000 clones, about 80% of them seen just once. Sequencing was performed on peripheral blood. These TCRs come from a man between 60 and 75 years old with acute or convalescent COVID-19. Both conserved end residues are part of each CDR3. D genes are given only for firm matches. Not all rows give a size; the values are once, few, many and, for expanded clones, a class.

D: TRBD1
J: TRBJ1-2
V: TRBV11-2
size: -
DNA: TGTGCCAGCAGCTTAGGCGGAGACAGGGTGCATGGCTACACCTTC
CDR3: CASSLGGDRVHGYTF

D: TRBD2
J: TRBJ2-3
V: TRBV2
size: once
DNA: TGTGCCAGCAGTGACGGGCGGGGAGGGGCAGATACGCAGTATTTT
CDR3: CASSDGRGGADTQYF

D: -
J: TRBJ1-5
V: TRBV24-1
size: few
DNA: TGTGCCACCAGTGATAATACTCGAGTTACCCAGCATTTT
CDR3: CATSDNTRVTQHF

D: -
J: TRBJ1-1
V: TRBV5-1
size: -
DNA: TGCGCCAGCAGCTCGGCCCGGGTGAACACTGAAGCTTTCTTT
CDR3: CASSSARVNTEAFF

D: TRBD1
J: TRBJ1-3
V: TRBV5-1
size: -
DNA: TGCGCCAGCACCATGACAGGGGGAGGAAACACCATATATTTT
CDR3: CASTMTGGGNTIYF

D: -
J: TRBJ2-1
V: TRBV10-1
size: -
DNA: TGCGCCAGCAGTGATGGTCGGGGTTACAATGAGCAGTTCTTC
CDR3: CASSDGRGYNEQFF

D: -
J: TRBJ1-1
V: TRBV15
size: -
DNA: TGTGCCACCAGCTTACAGGGAACTTACACTGAAGCTTTCTTT
CDR3: CATSLQGTYTEAFF

D: TRBD2
J: TRBJ2-5
V: TRBV6-2/TRBV6-3
size: -
DNA: TGTGCCAGCAGTTTGGGGACTAGCAGACAAGAGACCCAGTACTTC
CDR3: CASSLGTSRQETQYF

D: TRBD1
J: TRBJ2-1
V: TRBV5-1
size: -
DNA: TGCGCCAGCAGCTTGACCGGACAGGTAGGCGATGAGCAGTTCTTC
CDR3: CASSLTGQVGDEQFF

D: TRBD1
J: TRBJ1-5
V: TRBV19
size: -
DNA: TGTGCCAGTAGTAGGGACAGGGAGAAGCCCCAGCATTTT
CDR3: CASSRDREKPQHF

D: -
J: TRBJ2-4
V: TRBV30
size: -
DNA: TGTGCCTGGAGTGTAAATCTAGCCAAAAACATTCAGTACTTC
CDR3: CAWSVNLAKNIQYF

D: -
J: TRBJ2-7
V: TRBV19
size: -
DNA: TGTGCCAGCAAAGTGGCTGATGCCTACGAGCAGTACTTC
CDR3: CASKVADAYEQYF

D: TRBD2
J: TRBJ2-3
V: TRBV19
size: -
DNA: TGTGCCAGTAGTACGGGACTAGCGGGAGTGACAGATACGCAGTATTTT
CDR3: CASSTGLAGVTDTQYF

D: TRBD1
J: TRBJ1-2
V: TRBV10-2
size: once
DNA: TGCGCCAGCACCCCCGGGACAGGGGGCTATGGCTACACCTTC
CDR3: CASTPGTGGYGYTF

D: -
J: TRBJ1-6
V: TRBV27
size: -
DNA: TGTGCCAGCAGTTTTCTCAGGAATAATTCACCCCTCCACTTT
CDR3: CASSFLRNNSPLHF

D: -
J: TRBJ2-1
V: TRBV14
size: -
DNA: TGTGCCAGCAGCCAAGAGAGGAGGTGGAGCGACAATGAGCAGTTCTTC
CDR3: CASSQERRWSDNEQFF

D: -
J: TRBJ1-1
V: TRBV7-8
size: -
DNA: TGTGCCAGCAGCTTTGCGGAGAACACTGAAGCTTTCTTT
CDR3: CASSFAENTEAFF

D: TRBD2
J: TRBJ2-4
V: TRBV7-2
size: -
DNA: TGTGCCAGCAGCTTGGGCGGGAGGGTCGGCATTCAGTACTTC
CDR3: CASSLGGRVGIQYF

D: -
J: TRBJ1-4
V: TRBV21-1
size: -
DNA: TGTGCCAGCAGCCGAAACAGGGGGGCTAATGAAAAACTGTTTTTT
CDR3: CASSRNRGANEKLFF

D: -
J: TRBJ1-4
V: TRBV5-6
size: once
DNA: TGTGCCAGCAGCCTCCAGGCAGGGGATAACGAAAAACTGTTTTTT
CDR3: CASSLQAGDNEKLFF

D: -
J: TRBJ1-2
V: TRBV19
size: -
DNA: TGTGCCAGTACCGACCGAGGGAAGGCGGAAGCGAGGTACACCTTC
CDR3: CASTDRGKAEARYTF

D: -
J: TRBJ1-2
V: TRBV19
size: -
DNA: TGTGCCAGTACAGCTAACTATGGCTACACCTTC
CDR3: CASTANYGYTF

D: TRBD1
J: TRBJ1-5
V: TRBV7-8
size: many
DNA: TGTGCCAGCAGCTTAGATGACAGGGGGCCCACAGATCAGCCCCAGCATTTT
CDR3: CASSLDDRGPTDQPQHF

D: TRBD2
J: TRBJ2-3
V: TRBV5-8
size: -
DNA: TGTGCCAGCAGCATATCCGGGACTAGCGGGAGGGCCGGCGCAGATACGCAGTATTTT
CDR3: CASSISGTSGRAGADTQYF

D: -
J: TRBJ1-5
V: TRBV4-2
size: -
DNA: TGTGCCAGCAGCCAAGATGGGACACCGAATCAGCCCCAGCATTTT
CDR3: CASSQDGTPNQPQHF